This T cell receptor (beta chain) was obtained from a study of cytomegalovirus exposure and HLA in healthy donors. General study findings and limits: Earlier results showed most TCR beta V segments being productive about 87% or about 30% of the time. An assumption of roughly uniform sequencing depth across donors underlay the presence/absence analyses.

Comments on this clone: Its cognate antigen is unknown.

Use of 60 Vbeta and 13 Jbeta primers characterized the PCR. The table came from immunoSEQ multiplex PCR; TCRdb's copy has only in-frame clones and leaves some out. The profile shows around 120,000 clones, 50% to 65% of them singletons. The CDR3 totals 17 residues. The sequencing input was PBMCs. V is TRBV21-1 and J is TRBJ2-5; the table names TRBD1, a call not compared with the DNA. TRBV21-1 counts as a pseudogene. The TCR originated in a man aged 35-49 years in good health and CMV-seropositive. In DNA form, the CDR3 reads TGTGCCAGCAGCGCCCAGACTCCGGGACAGGTCCACGCGACCCAGTACTTC. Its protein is CASSAQTPGQVHATQYF.